This TCR beta chain stems from a study of blood T cell repertoires in COVID-19. The CDR3 is 11 amino acids. V shed 6 bases and J shed 6 bases, with 8 bases lying between them. In the original analysis: Researchers report that nucleated cell counts were estimated from reference gene primer amplification. Sequencing used immunoSEQ multiplex PCR; TCRdb keeps in-frame clones, though not all of them. The V and J calls and the clone size are those of that table, but D and trimming were determined from the DNA. Of 350,000 or so clones in the sample, approximately 89% were seen once. This clonotype was obtained from a woman aged 60-70 years with COVID-19, enrolled during active disease. Sequenced input: peripheral blood. V usage is TRBV12-3 or TRBV12-4 and J usage is TRBJ1-1; D ambiguous. The CDR3 bases are TGTGCCAGCAGCGCGGTGCCTGAAGCTTTCTTT. Amino acids: CASSAVPEAFF.